These 20 T cell receptor beta chains were sequenced from one sample in a study of spatial heterogeneity in lung cancer. Whole-study results and caveats: Mutation counts in tumors were tracked by counts of expanded intratumoral alpha and beta TCRs.

Using its own MiXCR run on the 5' RACE reads, TCRdb lists one record per CDR3 protein. This sample has around 20,000 distinct CDR3 sequences, with approximately 9.7% found just once. As to time point: sample taken at primary tumor resection. These TCRs are of unknown antigen specificity. The source was lung tumor tissue, collected at surgery. These receptors originate from a female donor with early-stage non-small cell lung cancer.

This clonotype appeared a few times. This beta chain is an off-target read within a library intended for alpha chains, so its frequency means little. The chain links TRBV12-3 or TRBV12-4 to TRBJ1-3, with D uncertain. This CDR3 region has 15 residues. V lost 6 bases, J lost 0 bases, and 12 bases lay in between. In nucleotides, the CDR3 is TGTGCCAGCAGGCCTCCCCCACCCTCTGGAAACACCATATATTTT. Its translation is CASRPPPPSGNTIYF.

This clonotype was detected many times. This beta chain slipped into a library made for alpha chains as a stray read, so its size is not meaningful. The rearrangement links TRBV5-1 to TRBJ2-7; perhaps TRBD1 as D (6 bases). This CDR3 spans 14 amino acids. Germline V gene sequence: CDR1 SGHRS, CDR2 YFSETQ. Deletions cut 5 bases from V and 0 bases from J, with 12 bases between. The CDR3 DNA reads TGCGCCAGCAGTTCCAGGGGCGCCTCCTACGAGCAGTACTTC. Amino acids: CASSSRGASYEQYF.

At least ten counts were recorded for this clonotype. This beta chain appears as a stray read in a library generated for alpha chains; its size is not informative. This chain joins TRBV7-9 and TRBJ1-2; 8 nucleotides agree with TRBD1. Germline V CDR1 and CDR2: SEHNR, FQNEAQ (reference sequence). The CDR3 is made up of 13 amino acids. V lost 5 bases and J lost 7; bases outside the gene matches: 6. CDR3 sequence (DNA): TGTGCCAGCAGCCGAGGACAGGGCGGTGGCTACACCTTC. Protein: CASSRGQGGGYTF.

In its sample, this clonotype was seen a few times. This beta chain is an off-target read within a library intended for alpha chains, so its frequency means little. This chain joins TRBV20-1 and TRBJ1-1; the D gene is possibly TRBD1 (5 bases). Germline assignment: CDR1 DFQATT and CDR2 SNEGSKA (reference sequence). V was clipped by 6 bases and J by 1 base, with 15 bases between them. CDR3 size: 14 residues. In DNA, the CDR3 is TGCAGTGCCCACACGGGGGGATGGAACACTGAAGCTTTCTTT. It codes for CSAHTGGWNTEAFF.

About this clonotype: This beta chain represents an off-target read in a library built for alpha chains; its size is of limited meaning. V gene TRBV7-3 combines with J gene TRBJ2-7, with TRBD1 matching 7 bases. CDR3 length: 14 residues. V dropped 5 bases and J dropped 2; count of bases not matched to a gene: 6. Germline V CDR1 and CDR2: SGHTA, FQGTGA. The CDR3 here is CASSRTGATYEQYF. The CDR3 DNA is TGTGCCAGCAGCCGGACAGGCGCCACCTACGAGCAGTACTTC.

As to this clonotype: A library prepared for alpha chains yielded this beta chain as an off-target read; its size is of little meaning. The chain is built from TRBV5-1 and TRBJ2-7; D gene uncertain. Germline assignment: CDR1 SGHRS and CDR2 YFSETQ. Trimming stripped 0 bases from V and 2 bases from J, with 9 bases between. The CDR3 sequence is 14 residues long. CDR3 sequence reads: CASSLVGSTYEQYF. CDR3 bases: TGCGCCAGCAGCTTGGTGGGCAGTACCTACGAGCAGTACTTC.

This clonotype turned up a few times. This beta chain slipped into a library made for alpha chains as a stray read, so its size is not meaningful. V gene TRBV5-4 combines with J gene TRBJ2-1; 10 positions match TRBD2. Germline CDR1 is SGHNT and CDR2 is YYREEE (reference sequence). The CDR3 totals 14 residues. Trimming at V came to 4 bases and at J to 7 bases, leaving 5 bases not matched to a gene. As DNA, the CDR3 is TGTGCCAGCAGCGAGCGGGGGGGCATGAATGAGCAGTTCTTC. Its translation: CASSERGGMNEQFF.

This clonotype was counted once. This beta chain is a stray sequence in a library constructed for alpha chains; its clone size is not meaningful. This sequence joins TRBV5-1 and TRBJ2-6; D gene unclear. Trimming took 4 bases from V and 0 from J, leaving 8 bases between them. Germline V gene sequence: CDR1 SGHRS, CDR2 YFSETQ. This CDR3 contains 15 residues. The CDR3 nucleotides are TGCGCCAGCAGCCTTCTGTTCTCTGGGGCCAACGTCCTGACTTTC. Residues: CASSLLFSGANVLTF. The full variable domain, its missing parts supplied by reference TRBV5-1 and TRBJ2-6, is KAGVTQTPRYLIKTRGQQVTLSCSPISGHRSVSWYQQTPGQGLQFLFEYFSETQRNKGNFPGRFSGRQFSNSRSEMNVSTLELGDSALYLCASSLLFSGANVLTFGAGSRLTVL.

This clonotype turned up a few times. This beta chain is a stray read from a library made for alpha chains; its abundance is not meaningful. The rearrangement joins TRBV5-1 to TRBJ2-5; D possibly uses TRBD1 or TRBD2 (5 bases each). V lost 0 bases and J lost 2, with 11 bases in between. The CDR3 is 15 residues long. Germline CDR1 reads SGHRS; CDR2 reads YFSETQ. For the CDR3, the DNA is TGCGCCAGCAGCTTGGCCTGGGACGGGCAAGAGACCCAGTACTTC. Translated: CASSLAWDGQETQYF.

This clonotype was counted at least ten times. This beta chain is a stray read from a library made for alpha chains; its abundance is not meaningful. The rearrangement joins TRBV20-1 to TRBJ1-5, with 9 bases lining up with TRBD1. Germline assignment: CDR1 DFQATT and CDR2 SNEGSKA (reference sequence). The CDR3 extends over 14 amino acids. J lost 3 bases, V lost 6 bases, and 6 bases had no gene match. CDR3 protein: CSADGQGTNQPQHF. The CDR3 nucleotides are TGCAGTGCGGACGGACAGGGGACCAATCAGCCCCAGCATTTT.

The sample holds many counts of this clonotype. This beta chain is an off-target read within a library intended for alpha chains, so its frequency means little. This chain links TRBV7-2 with TRBJ2-1; TRBD2 matches at 11 bases. CDR1 and CDR2 from the germline V gene are SGHTA and FQGNSA. V lost 5 bases, J lost 10 bases, and 1 base stayed unmatched. The CDR3 has 12 amino acids. CDR3 sequence: CASSRLAGEQFF. The CDR3 nucleotides read TGTGCCAGCAGCCGACTAGCGGGGGAGCAGTTCTTC.

This clonotype came up a few times. This beta chain is a stray read from a library made for alpha chains; its abundance is not meaningful. The CDR3 DNA follows: TGTGCCAGCAGTGCCTCGACAGGGAGCAATCAGCCCCAGCATTTT. The encoded protein is CASSASTGSNQPQHF. The chain couples TRBV2 to TRBJ1-5; 7 bases are shared with TRBD1. V dropped 4 bases and J dropped 1; count of bases not matched to a gene: 4. Germline CDR1 SNHLY, CDR2 FYNNEI. The CDR3 extends over 15 amino acids.

This clonotype occurred many times. The library was prepared for alpha chains; this beta chain is a stray read, so its frequency means little. The rearrangement links TRBV9 to TRBJ1-1; no definite D call. This CDR3 region has 14 residues. Germline V gene lookup returns CDR1 SGDLS and CDR2 YYNGEE. The ends were cut back, 0 bases at V and 1 base at J, with 7 bases in the middle. The CDR3 reads CASSVEAWNTEAFF. Here the CDR3 DNA reads TGTGCCAGCAGCGTAGAAGCATGGAACACTGAAGCTTTCTTT. The variable domain in full, completed from reference TRBV9 and TRBJ1-1, reads DSGVTQTPKHLITATGQRVTLRCSPRSGDLSVYWYQQSLDQGLQFLIQYYNGEERAKGNILERFSAQQFPDLHSELNLSSLELGDSALYFCASSVEAWNTEAFFGQGTRLTVV.

With respect to this clonotype: Little can be read into the size of this beta chain, an off-target read in a library designed for alpha chains. CDR3 in amino acids: CSVAGTFSYEQYF. In nucleotides, the CDR3 is TGCAGCGTTGCCGGGACATTCTCCTACGAGCAGTACTTC. This chain links TRBV29-1 with TRBJ2-7; D possibly corresponds to TRBD1 (6 bases). The CDR3 extends over 13 amino acids. Looked up from germline, CDR1 is SQVTM and CDR2 is ANQGSEA. Trimming took 4 bases from V and 0 from J, leaving 10 bases between them.

This clonotype appeared a few times. For a library built for alpha chains, this beta chain is a stray read; little rests on its size. V and J are TRBV5-4 and TRBJ2-3, with D perhaps matching TRBD2 (5 bases). The V gene's germline CDR1 is SGHNT and CDR2 YYREEE (reference sequence). The CDR3 totals 16 residues. V gave up 4 bases and J gave up 2 bases, with 17 bases separating them. CDR3 DNA sequence: TGTGCCAGCAGCCCAGAACCCTCGGACTTCACAGATACGCAGTATTTT. Amino acids: CASSPEPSDFTDTQYF.

This clonotype was seen at least ten times. This beta chain is a stray sequence in a library constructed for alpha chains; its clone size is not meaningful. J is TRBJ2-5 and V is TRBV28; 8 bases map to TRBD1. CDR1 is MDHEN and CDR2 is SYDVKM in the germline V gene. J gave up 5 bases and V 6 bases, and 11 bases lay outside the gene matches. The CDR3 extends over 15 amino acids. The CDR3 coding sequence is TGTGCCAGCAGCCCGACAGGGGAAGGCCAGGAGACCCAGTACTTC. Amino acid sequence: CASSPTGEGQETQYF.

On this clonotype: Found in a library prepared for alpha chains, this beta chain is an off-target read, and its abundance has little meaning. The chain links TRBV29-1 to TRBJ2-2; a possible D gene is TRBD1 (5 bases). The CDR3 totals 11 residues. Germline V gene sequence: CDR1 SQVTM, CDR2 ANQGSEA. The V and J ends lost 5 bases and 6 bases respectively, with 7 bases between them. In nucleotides, the CDR3 is TGCAGCGTTCAGGGCCCCGGGGAGCTGTTTTTT. It is translated as CSVQGPGELFF.

This clonotype has a handful of counts. In a library made to pick up alpha chains, this beta chain is a stray read with a size that means little. The chain links TRBV20-1 to TRBJ1-5, with TRBD1 as a possible D gene (6 bases). The V gene's germline CDR1 is DFQATT and CDR2 SNEGSKA (reference sequence). There are 19 residues in the CDR3. The ends were cut back, 1 base at V and 0 bases at J, with 22 bases in the middle. CDR3 DNA sequence: TGCAGTGCTAGAGCCACACAGGGAGGTTTATCGGGTAGCAATCAGCCCCAGCATTTT. It translates to CSARATQGGLSGSNQPQHF.

This clonotype was observed at least ten times. Little can be read into the size of this beta chain, an off-target read in a library designed for alpha chains. V and J are TRBV7-8 and TRBJ2-3, with 7 bases that match TRBD1. This CDR3 has 15 residues. With 5 bases clipped from V and 3 bases from J, the junction kept 8 bases outside the gene matches. Germline CDR1 reads SGHVS; CDR2 reads FQNEAQ. Written as DNA, the CDR3 is TGTGCCAGCAGCAAGACAGGGTGGGATACAGATACGCAGTATTTT. Translated, it gives CASSKTGWDTDTQYF.

This clonotype was picked up many times. This beta chain slipped into a library made for alpha chains as a stray read, so its size is not meaningful. This rearrangement joins TRBV10-1 to TRBJ2-3; no clear D. The V end was cut by 0 bases, the J end by 6 bases, with 4 bases between. This CDR3 comprises 12 residues. The germline gives CDR1 WNHNN, CDR2 SYGVQD (reference sequence). The CDR3 DNA reads TGCGCCAGCAGTGAGTCAACGGATACGCAGTATTTT. Protein: CASSESTDTQYF.